This TCR beta chain was identified during a study of blood T cell repertoires in COVID-19. In the study overall: The cDNA or gDNA used as material had been derived from T cells, B-cell-depleted T cells, or PBMCs.

In germline, CDR1 is LGHDT, CDR2 YNNKEL (reference sequence). The CDR3 has 16 residues. V gave up 1 base and J gave up 7 bases; unmatched junction bases: 8. Sequencing used immunoSEQ multiplex PCR; TCRdb keeps in-frame clones, though not all of them. The sample records approximately 200,000 clones, around 85% being singletons. Everyone who took part was roughly 18 to 89 years old, and they came from some 23 US areas. Assignments of participants to cohorts depended upon their own reported clinical history. The TCR was taken from a woman aged 25 to 45 who had recovered from COVID-19. The V call is TRBV3-1 (or the pseudogene TRBV3-2), the J call TRBJ2-7, with 12 bases aligning to TRBD1. Specimen: PBMCs or T cells enriched from blood (not recorded which). The CDR3 sequence: CASSQGPGQGAREQYF. DNA for the CDR3: TGTGCCAGCAGCCAAGGCCCGGGACAGGGGGCGAGGGAGCAGTACTTC.